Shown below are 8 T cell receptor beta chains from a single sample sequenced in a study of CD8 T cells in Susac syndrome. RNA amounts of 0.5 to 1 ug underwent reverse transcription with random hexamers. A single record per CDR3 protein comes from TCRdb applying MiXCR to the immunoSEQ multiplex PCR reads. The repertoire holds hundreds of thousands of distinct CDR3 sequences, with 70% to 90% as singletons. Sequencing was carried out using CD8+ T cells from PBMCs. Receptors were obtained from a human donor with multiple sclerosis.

In DNA form, the CDR3 reads TGTGCCAGCAGCCTCATTAGTGGGAACTCCTACAATGAGCAGTTCTTC. Its protein is CASSLISGNSYNEQFF. The V gene is TRBV4-2, the J gene TRBJ2-1; D call uncertain. Germline V gene lookup returns CDR1 LGHNA and CDR2 YNFKEQ. This CDR3 has 16 amino acids. V lost 4 bases and J 0 bases, leaving 13 bases between the germline ends.

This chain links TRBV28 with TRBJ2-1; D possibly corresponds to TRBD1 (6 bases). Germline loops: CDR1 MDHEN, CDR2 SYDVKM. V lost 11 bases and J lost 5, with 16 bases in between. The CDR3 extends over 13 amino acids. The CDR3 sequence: CASVWRQDNEQFF. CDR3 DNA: TGTGCCTCAGTTTGGAGACAGGACAATGAGCAGTTCTTC.

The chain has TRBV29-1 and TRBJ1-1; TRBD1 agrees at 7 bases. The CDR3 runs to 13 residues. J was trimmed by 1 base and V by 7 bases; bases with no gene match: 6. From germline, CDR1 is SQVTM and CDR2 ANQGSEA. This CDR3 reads CSGGTVRNTEAFF. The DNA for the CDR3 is TGCAGCGGGGGGACAGTCAGGAACACTGAAGCTTTCTTT.

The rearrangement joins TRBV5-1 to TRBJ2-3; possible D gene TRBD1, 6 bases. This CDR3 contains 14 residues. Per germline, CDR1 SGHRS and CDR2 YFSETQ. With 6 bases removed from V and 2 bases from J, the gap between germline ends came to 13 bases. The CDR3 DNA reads TGCGCCAGCATTCCAGGGGCAAACACAGATACGCAGTATTTT. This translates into CASIPGANTDTQYF.

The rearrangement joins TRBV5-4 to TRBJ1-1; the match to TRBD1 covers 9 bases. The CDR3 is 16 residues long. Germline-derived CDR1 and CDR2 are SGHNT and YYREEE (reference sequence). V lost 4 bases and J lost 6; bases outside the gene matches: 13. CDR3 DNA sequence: TGTGCCAGCAGCACCCCCAGGACAGGGGTTTCGGCTGAAGCTTTCTTT. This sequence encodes CASSTPRTGVSAEAFF. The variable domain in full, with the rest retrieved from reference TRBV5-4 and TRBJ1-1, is ETGVTQSPTHLIKTRGQQVTLRCSSQSGHNTVSWYQQALGQGPQFIFQYYREEENGRGNFPPRFSGLQFPNYSSELNVNALELDDSALYLCASSTPRTGVSAEAFFGQGTRLTVV.

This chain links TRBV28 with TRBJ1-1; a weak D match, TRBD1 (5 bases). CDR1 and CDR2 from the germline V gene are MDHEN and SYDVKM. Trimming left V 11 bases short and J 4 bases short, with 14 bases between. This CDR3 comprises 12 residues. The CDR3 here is CASSHRSTEAFF. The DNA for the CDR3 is TGTGCCTCCTCACACAGGAGCACTGAAGCTTTCTTT.

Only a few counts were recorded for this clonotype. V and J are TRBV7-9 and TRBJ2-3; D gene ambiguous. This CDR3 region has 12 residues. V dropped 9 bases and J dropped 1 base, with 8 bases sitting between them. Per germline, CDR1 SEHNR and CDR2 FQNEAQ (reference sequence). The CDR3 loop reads CASSTGTDTQYF. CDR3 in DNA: TGTGCCAGTTCTACAGGCACAGATACGCAGTATTTT.

The CDR3 DNA follows: TGTGCCAGCAGTTACGTGAGGAGGAACACCGGGGAGCTGTTTTTT. The encoded protein is CASSYVRRNTGELFF. The chain recombines TRBV6-6 with TRBJ2-2, with D unclear. CDR3 length: 15 amino acids. The germline V gene has CDR1 MNHNY and CDR2 SVGAGI (reference sequence). The V end was cut by 2 bases, the J end by 1 base, with 8 bases between.